This is a list of T cell receptor beta chains from one sample in a study of blood T cell repertoires in COVID-19. Using immunoSEQ multiplex PCR, the repertoire was profiled, and TCRdb retains in-frame clones only, with some absent. Of fewer than 80,000 clones in the sample, 73% were seen once. Sequenced sample: peripheral blood. These receptors were obtained from a man in his sixties with acute or convalescent COVID-19. CDR3s include the opening cysteine and the closing phenylalanine or tryptophan. The D gene is left open where the match is weak. Not every row has a clone size; where given, it reads once, few, many or a size class.

15	once	TRBJ2-1	NA	TRBV19	TGTGCCAGTAGCGTAGGGGACGGGGGTTACAATGAGCAGTTCTTC	CASSVGDGGYNEQFF
15	NA	TRBJ1-1	NA	TRBV5-1	TGCGCCAGCAGCCCATGGGACACCTCGGGGACTGAAGCTTTCTTT	CASSPWDTSGTEAFF
12	NA	TRBJ2-7	TRBD2	TRBV3-1/TRBV3-2	TGTGCCAGCAGCCAGACTAGCCAGGAGCAGTACTTC	CASSQTSQEQYF
16	NA	TRBJ2-1	TRBD2	TRBV28	TGTGCCAGCAGTCCCCCCCTAGCGGGAGGGTGGAATGAGCAGTTCTTC	CASSPPLAGGWNEQFF
14	NA	TRBJ2-7	TRBD1	TRBV30	TGTGCCTGCTACAGGGGTACGAGCTCCTACGAGCAGTACTTC	CACYRGTSSYEQYF
14	many	TRBJ2-3	TRBD2	TRBV11-1	TGTGCCAGCAGCGGGACTAGCGGGACAGATACGCAGTATTTT	CASSGTSGTDTQYF
15	NA	TRBJ1-1	NA	TRBV6-6	TGTGCCAGCAGTTACTCGTTATTAGACAGGCTCGAAGCTTTCTTT	CASSYSLLDRLEAFF
13	once	TRBJ2-7	NA	TRBV5-4	TGTGCCAGCAGCCTGGCTCCCAGGGACGAGCAGTACTTC	CASSLAPRDEQYF
15	NA	TRBJ2-5	TRBD2	TRBV6-5	TGTGCCAGCAGCCCCCGAGCTAGCGGGCAAGAGACCCAGTACTTC	CASSPRASGQETQYF
14	NA	TRBJ1-5	NA	TRBV18	TGTGCCAGCTCGCCCCAGGGTAGCAATCAGCCCCAGCATTTT	CASSPQGSNQPQHF
15	NA	TRBJ2-5	NA	TRBV18	TGTGCCAGCTCACCAAACCAGGGGCAGGAGGAGACCCAGTACTTC	CASSPNQGQEETQYF
16	NA	TRBJ2-3	TRBD1	TRBV5-4	TGTGCCAGCAGCTCGCCCGCAGGGGGTTGGACAGATACGCAGTATTTT	CASSSPAGGWTDTQYF
13	many	TRBJ2-2	NA	TRBV2	TGTGCCAGCAGGCTAGCCCAAACCGGGGAGCTGTTTTTT	CASRLAQTGELFF
13	NA	TRBJ2-5	NA	TRBV11-1	TGTGCCAGCAGTCCCGACTGGCAAGAGACCCAGTACTTC	CASSPDWQETQYF
15	few	TRBJ2-4	NA	TRBV2	TGTGCCAGCATCGCGACAGGTCTAGCCAAAAACATTCAGTACTTC	CASIATGLAKNIQYF
15	NA	TRBJ1-4	NA	TRBV6-6	TGTGCCAGCATGGCAGGGTCGAGAGGTAATGAAAAACTGTTTTTT	CASMAGSRGNEKLFF
15	NA	TRBJ2-1	TRBD1	TRBV9	TGTGCCAGCAGCCCCCGGACAGGGTACGGCGATGAGCAGTTCTTC	CASSPRTGYGDEQFF
14	NA	TRBJ2-4	TRBD1	TRBV5-1	TGCGCCAGCAGCTCTATGGACAGGGCGAACATTCAGTACTTC	CASSSMDRANIQYF
16	once	TRBJ2-1	TRBD2	TRBV9	TGTGCCAGTAGTCGTAGCGGGAGCTACTCCTACAATGAGCAGTTCTTC	CASSRSGSYSYNEQFF
16	NA	TRBJ2-3	TRBD1	TRBV5-4	TGTGCCAGCAGCTTGGCCCGGACAGGGGGCCCAGATACGCAGTATTTT	CASSLARTGGPDTQYF
14	NA	TRBJ1-4	NA	TRBV2	TGTGCCAGCAGTGTGGGGGGGGCGTTTGAAAAACTGTTTTTT	CASSVGGAFEKLFF
17	NA	TRBJ1-2	TRBD1	TRBV5-4	TGTGCCAGCAGCTTGGCGGTAGGGACAGGGGCGGTCTATGGCTACACCTTC	CASSLAVGTGAVYGYTF
13	once	TRBJ1-2	NA	TRBV7-9	TGTGCCAGCAGTCTAGAGTCAGGGGATGGCTACACCTTC	CASSLESGDGYTF
14	NA	TRBJ2-1	NA	TRBV21-1	TGTGCCAGCAAACCGGGACACGCCTACAATGAGCAGTTCTTC	CASKPGHAYNEQFF
19	few	TRBJ2-5	TRBD2	TRBV3-1/TRBV3-2	TGTGCCAGCAGCCCTTGGACTAGCGGGGGGATTCGGATGAGAGAGACCCAGTACTTC	CASSPWTSGGIRMRETQYF
12	few	TRBJ1-1	NA	TRBV7-9	TGTGCCAGCAGCTTCCGGAACACTGAAGCTTTCTTT	CASSFRNTEAFF
15	NA	TRBJ1-4	TRBD1	TRBV19	TGTGCCAGTAGTGATGGCTACAGGGGTAATGAAAAACTGTTTTTT	CASSDGYRGNEKLFF
16	NA	TRBJ2-1	TRBD1	TRBV7-7	TGTGCCAGCAGCTTAGGGAGAGGGACAGGGATAAATGAGCAGTTCTTC	CASSLGRGTGINEQFF
14	NA	TRBJ2-2	NA	TRBV6-5	TGTGCCAGCGTGCAGGGCCCGAACACCGGGGAGCTGTTTTTT	CASVQGPNTGELFF
13	once	TRBJ2-3	NA	TRBV9	TGTGCCAGCACCCTAGGGGGGGCAGATACGCAGTATTTT	CASTLGGADTQYF
14	NA	TRBJ2-5	TRBD2	TRBV4-1	TGCGCCAGCAGCCTAAGACTAGCTGGAGAGACCCAGTACTTC	CASSLRLAGETQYF
15	NA	TRBJ2-7	TRBD1	TRBV18	TGTGCCAGCTCACCGGCCCGACAGGGGACCTACGAGCAGTACTTC	CASSPARQGTYEQYF
12	NA	TRBJ2-5	NA	TRBV6-2/TRBV6-3	TGTGCCAGCAGTGTACTTGGAGAGACCCAGTACTTC	CASSVLGETQYF
16	few	TRBJ2-7	TRBD2	TRBV6-6	TGTGCCAGCCGGGAAAGGGGTCTAGCGGAGCAATACGAGCAGTACTTC	CASRERGLAEQYEQYF
15	NA	TRBJ2-7	TRBD2	TRBV5-4	TGTGCCAGCAGCTCCAGACTAGCGGGAGATGACGAGCAGTACTTC	CASSSRLAGDDEQYF
13	NA	TRBJ2-3	NA	TRBV13	TGTGCCAGCAGCTTAGCAGGGGGGGATACGCAGTATTTT	CASSLAGGDTQYF
15	NA	TRBJ2-5	TRBD2	TRBV7-3	TGTGCCAGCAGCTCGGGACTAGCGGTCCAAGAGACCCAGTACTTC	CASSSGLAVQETQYF
14	NA	TRBJ1-2	NA	TRBV2	TGTGCCAGCAGTGGCGCACAGTCCCTTATCCCCTACACCTTC	CASSGAQSLIPYTF
15	NA	TRBJ2-3	TRBD2	TRBV19	TGTGCCAGTAGTATCGGGCTAGCGGGTGGAGATACGCAGTATTTT	CASSIGLAGGDTQYF
11	NA	TRBJ1-1	NA	TRBV28	TGTGCCAGCAGTGCAGTCGCTGAAGCTTTCTTT	CASSAVAEAFF
13	NA	TRBJ2-4	NA	TRBV6-5	TGTGCCAGCAGCCACCGGAACAGGGTCATTCAGTACTTC	CASSHRNRVIQYF
16	few	TRBJ2-3	TRBD2	TRBV7-3	TGTGCCAGCAGCCCCGGGACTAGCGGTAGCACAGATACGCAGTATTTT	CASSPGTSGSTDTQYF
15	NA	TRBJ2-1	TRBD1	TRBV5-8	TGTGCCAGCAACCCAGGGGGCAACTCCTACAATGAGCAGTTCTTC	CASNPGGNSYNEQFF
15	NA	TRBJ2-3	NA	TRBV2	TGTGCCAGCAGAGGACCCCGGGACTTCACAGATACGCAGTATTTT	CASRGPRDFTDTQYF
15	NA	TRBJ2-1	NA	TRBV24-1	TGTGCCACCAGTGCATTGGGGTATCAGGGCAATGAGCAGTTCTTC	CATSALGYQGNEQFF
13	NA	TRBJ2-1	TRBD2	TRBV12-3/TRBV12-4	TGTGCCAGCAGGGGGGGACTAGCGGATGAGCAGTTCTTC	CASRGGLADEQFF
15	NA	TRBJ1-2	TRBD1	TRBV2	TGTGCCAGCAGTGAAGGGGCAGGGGGCAACTATGGCTACACCTTC	CASSEGAGGNYGYTF
14	NA	TRBJ2-2	NA	TRBV7-2	TGTGCCAGCAGCCCTTGGGCGTCCGGCGGGGAGCTGTTTTTT	CASSPWASGGELFF
14	NA	TRBJ2-5	NA	TRBV30	TGTGCCTGGAGTACCGGACGAGGGAAAGAGACCCAGTACTTC	CAWSTGRGKETQYF
17	NA	TRBJ1-6	TRBD1	TRBV5-1	TGCGCCAGCAGCAGCTCTACTGACAGGGGTTTTGATTCACCCCTCCACTTT	CASSSSTDRGFDSPLHF